Listed here are 9 T cell receptor beta chains from one sample, sequenced in a study of blood T cell repertoires in COVID-19. TCRdb's copy holds only in-frame clones and misses some; the assay was immunoSEQ multiplex PCR. The sample lists roughly 95,000 clones, around 80% seen once, with nearly 25% in the top ten. Source material: peripheral blood. The receptors were gathered from a human donor in a cohort sampled during active COVID-19.

This chain links TRBV18 with TRBJ1-1; TRBD1 matches at 9 bases. Germline CDR1 reads KGHSH; CDR2 reads LQKENI. V shed 2 bases and J 7 bases; nucleotides not matched to a gene: 17. CDR3 length: 18 residues. CDR3 sequence (DNA): TGTGCCAGCTCACCATCGATAGGACAGGGGCAAAGGGGTGTTGAAGCTTTCTTT. Translated: CASSPSIGQGQRGVEAFF.

This rearrangement joins TRBV19 to TRBJ1-1, with D unresolved. Germline CDR1 LNHDA, CDR2 SQIVND (reference sequence). V was shortened by 2 bases and J by 4 bases, with 17 bases between the two germline ends. CDR3 length: 16 amino acids. The CDR3 DNA reads TGTGCCAGTAGTATATTGTCGGGAGGGTTGAGCACTGAAGCTTTCTTT. Translating it yields CASSILSGGLSTEAFF.

V gene TRBV19 combines with J gene TRBJ2-7; TRBD1 aligns across 9 bases. This CDR3 comprises 15 residues. J lost 0 bases, V lost 4 bases, and 4 bases had no gene match. CDR1 is LNHDA and CDR2 is SQIVND in the germline V gene (reference sequence). The CDR3 reads CASSKGTGSSYEQYF. The CDR3 DNA sequence: TGTGCCAGTAGTAAGGGGACAGGGAGCTCCTACGAGCAGTACTTC.

The table lists this clone with a count of one. CDR3 loop: CASSIGWGVAEAFF. CDR3 nucleotides: TGTGCCAGTAGTATAGGTTGGGGGGTCGCTGAAGCTTTCTTT. The gene calls are TRBV19 and TRBJ1-1, with a tentative D call TRBD1 (5 bases). Germline V gene sequence: CDR1 LNHDA, CDR2 SQIVND (reference sequence). V lost 1 base and J lost 6, with 12 bases in between. The CDR3 has 14 residues. Using reference TRBV19 and TRBJ1-1 for the parts outside the CDR3, the full variable domain is DGGITQSPKYLFRKEGQNVTLSCEQNLNHDAMYWYRQDPGQGLRLIYYSQIVNDFQKGDIAEGYSVSREKKESFPLTVTSAQKNPTAFYLCASSIGWGVAEAFFGQGTRLTVV.

The chain recombines TRBV12-5 with TRBJ1-4; possible D gene TRBD1, 5 bases. The CDR3 runs 18 residues. V dropped 0 bases and J dropped 0 bases, with 14 bases sitting between them. Germline-derived CDR1 and CDR2 are LGHNT and FRNRAP. In DNA, the CDR3 is TGTGCTAGTGGTTTGGTACGTGGGGGGAGGACAACTAATGAAAAACTGTTTTTT. Its protein is CASGLVRGGRTTNEKLFF.

A few counts support this clone. The chain uses TRBV24-1 and TRBJ1-2; the match to TRBD1 covers 12 bases. This CDR3 is 16 amino acids long. V lost 4 bases to trimming and J lost 7 bases; unmatched junction nucleotides: 9. Germline V gives CDR1 KGHDR, CDR2 SFDVKD. CDR3 nucleotide sequence: TGTGCCACCAGTGACTATTTGGGGGGACAGGGGGCTGGCTACACCTTC. Amino acid sequence: CATSDYLGGQGAGYTF.

This clone was recorded a few times. The chain has TRBV3-1 (or the pseudogene TRBV3-2) and TRBJ2-7, with 10 bases lining up with TRBD2. The CDR3 runs to 17 residues. In germline, CDR1 is LGHDT, CDR2 YNNKEL (reference sequence). V was clipped by 5 bases and J by 1 base; unmatched bases: 11. The CDR3 loop reads CASSSRPLAGVSYEQYF. DNA for the CDR3: TGTGCCAGCAGCTCACGACCCCTAGCGGGAGTTTCCTACGAGCAGTACTTC.

CDR3 coding DNA: TGTGCCAGCAGTTCACAGGGGCTGAACACCGGGGAGCTGTTTTTT. Amino acids: CASSSQGLNTGELFF. This sequence joins TRBV11-2 and TRBJ2-2, with 7 bases matching TRBD1. V was clipped by 6 bases and J by 1 base; unmatched bases: 5. The CDR3 is 15 residues long. Germline CDR1 is SGHAT and CDR2 is FQNNGV.

The gene calls are TRBV15 and TRBJ1-4, with D tentatively TRBD1 (5 bases). The V gene lost 4 bases and the J gene lost 4 bases, with 13 bases spanning the gap. The CDR3 covers 15 residues. Germline V gives CDR1 LNHNV, CDR2 YYDKDF (reference sequence). CDR3 amino acids: CATSIFRGVNEKLFF. For the CDR3, the DNA is TGTGCCACCAGCATATTCCGGGGGGTTAATGAAAAACTGTTTTTT.